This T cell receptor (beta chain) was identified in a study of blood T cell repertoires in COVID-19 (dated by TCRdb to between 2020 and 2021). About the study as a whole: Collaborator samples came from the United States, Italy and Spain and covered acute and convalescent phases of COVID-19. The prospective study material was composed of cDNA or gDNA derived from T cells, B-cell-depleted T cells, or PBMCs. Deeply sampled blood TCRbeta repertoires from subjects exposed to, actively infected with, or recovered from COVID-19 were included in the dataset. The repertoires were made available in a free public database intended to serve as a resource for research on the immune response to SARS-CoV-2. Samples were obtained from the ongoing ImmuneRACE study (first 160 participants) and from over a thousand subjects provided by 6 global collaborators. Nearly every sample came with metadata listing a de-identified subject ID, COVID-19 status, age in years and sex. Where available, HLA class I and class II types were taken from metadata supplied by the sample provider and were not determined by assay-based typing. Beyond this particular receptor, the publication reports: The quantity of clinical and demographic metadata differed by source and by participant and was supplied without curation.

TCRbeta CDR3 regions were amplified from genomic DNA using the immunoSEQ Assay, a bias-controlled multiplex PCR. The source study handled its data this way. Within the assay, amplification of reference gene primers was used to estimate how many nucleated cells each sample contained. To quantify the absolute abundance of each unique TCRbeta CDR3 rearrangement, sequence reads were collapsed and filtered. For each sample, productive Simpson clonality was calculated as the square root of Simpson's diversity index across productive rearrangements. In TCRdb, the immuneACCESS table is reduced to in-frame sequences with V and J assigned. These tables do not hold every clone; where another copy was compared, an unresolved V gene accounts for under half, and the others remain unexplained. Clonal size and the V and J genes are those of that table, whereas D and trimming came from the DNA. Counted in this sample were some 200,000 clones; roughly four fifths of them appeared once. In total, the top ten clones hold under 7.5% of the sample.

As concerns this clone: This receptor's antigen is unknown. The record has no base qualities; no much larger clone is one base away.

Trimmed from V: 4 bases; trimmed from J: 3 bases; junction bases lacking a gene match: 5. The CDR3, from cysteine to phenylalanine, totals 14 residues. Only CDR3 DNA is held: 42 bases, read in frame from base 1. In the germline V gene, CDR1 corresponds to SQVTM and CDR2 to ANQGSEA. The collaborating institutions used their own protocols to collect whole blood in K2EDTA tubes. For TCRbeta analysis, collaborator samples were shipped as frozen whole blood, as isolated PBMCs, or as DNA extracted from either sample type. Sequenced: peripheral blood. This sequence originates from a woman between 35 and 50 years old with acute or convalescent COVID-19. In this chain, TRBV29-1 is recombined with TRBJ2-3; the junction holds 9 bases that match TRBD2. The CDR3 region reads CSVVRAGGTDTQYF. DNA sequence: TGCAGCGTTGTAAGGGCGGGGGGGACAGATACGCAGTATTTT.